This entry lists 32 T cell receptor beta chains sequenced from one sample in a study of blood T cell repertoires in COVID-19. Measured with immunoSEQ multiplex PCR; TCRdb has only the in-frame clones, and not every one. The table has around 140,000 clones, 84% seen once. The sample comprised peripheral blood. The receptor source for this set is a man aged 55 to 69 with acute or convalescent COVID-19.

V is TRBV19 and J is TRBJ2-2; D is unclear. Germline V gene data show CDR1 as LNHDA and CDR2 as SQIVND (reference sequence). Trimming left V 5 bases short and J 7 bases short, with 26 bases between. This CDR3 is 18 amino acids long. The CDR3 DNA follows: TGTGCCAGTAGTTTTCCCTCGACATTTGCGAGAAGTAACGGGGAGCTGTTTTTT. Translated: CASSFPSTFARSNGELFF.

The chain combines TRBV6-5 with TRBJ1-5, with D maybe TRBD1 (5 bases). V was shortened by 4 bases and J by 3 bases, with 10 bases between the two germline ends. Looked up from germline, CDR1 is MNHEY and CDR2 is SVGAGI. CDR3 size: 14 residues. CDR3 protein: CASSSDINNQPQHF. The DNA for the CDR3 is TGTGCCAGCAGTTCGGACATAAACAATCAGCCCCAGCATTTT.

The chain carries TRBV24-1 and TRBJ2-2; TRBD2 matches at 8 bases. The CDR3 sequence is 16 residues long. With V trimmed by 4 bases and J by 4 bases, 7 bases remained unmatched. CDR1 and CDR2 from the germline V gene are KGHDR and SFDVKD. The CDR3 sequence is CATSEEGLEATGELFF. The CDR3 coding sequence is TGTGCCACCAGTGAAGAGGGACTAGAGGCCACCGGGGAGCTGTTTTTT.

The genes are TRBV5-1 and TRBJ1-3; no reliable D call. Looked up from germline, CDR1 is SGHRS and CDR2 is YFSETQ. Trimming took off 7 bases at V and 3 bases at J, with 11 bases between the two ends. The CDR3 extends over 13 amino acids. Written as DNA, the CDR3 is TGCGCCAGCGCCGAGGCTTTTGGAAACACCATATATTTT. Protein product: CASAEAFGNTIYF.

This clone was detected once. The chain has TRBV12-3 or TRBV12-4 and TRBJ1-2; maybe TRBD1 (6 bases). This CDR3 contains 13 residues. V was cut by 1 base and J by 7 bases, with 10 bases left in between. In DNA, the CDR3 is TGTGCCAGCAGTTTAGAGAACAGGGCTGGCTACACCTTC. Its translation is CASSLENRAGYTF.

This sequence joins TRBV30 and TRBJ2-1; 10 bases align to TRBD2. Germline trimming cut 0 bases from V and 5 bases from J; bases unmatched to any gene: 4. Germline assignment: CDR1 GTSNPN and CDR2 SVGIG (reference sequence). The CDR3 runs to 15 residues. The CDR3 bases are TGTGCCTGGAGTGTACTAGCGGGGCCCCACAATGAGCAGTTCTTC. Translation: CAWSVLAGPHNEQFF.

The rearrangement uses TRBV6-1 and TRBJ1-6, with D possibly matching TRBD1 (6 bases). The CDR3 covers 14 residues. V lost 3 bases to trimming and J lost 10 bases, with 13 bases between them. Germline V gives CDR1 MNHNS, CDR2 SASEGT. The CDR3 region has the DNA TGTGCCAGCAGTGACGGGGCAGGGGAGTCACCCCTCCACTTT. Translated: CASSDGAGESPLHF.

The V gene is TRBV7-8, the J gene TRBJ2-3, with TRBD2 identical over 13 bases. Trimming cost V 5 bases and J 3 bases; bases outside gene matches: 2. CDR3 size: 15 residues. Germline CDR1 and CDR2: SGHVS and FQNEAQ. The CDR3, as DNA: TGTGCCAGCAGCCCACTAGCGGGAGGGACAGATACGCAGTATTTT. Encoded protein: CASSPLAGGTDTQYF.

The J gene is TRBJ1-4, the V gene TRBV19; 11 bases agree with TRBD1. The CDR3 totals 17 residues. Germline loops: CDR1 LNHDA, CDR2 SQIVND (reference sequence). V dropped 9 bases and J dropped 2; count of bases not matched to a gene: 11. DNA of the CDR3: TGTGCCAGGGGAAGAGGACAGGGGGCTAATACTAATGAAAAACTGTTTTTT. Translated, it gives CARGRGQGANTNEKLFF.

The rearrangement links TRBV19 to TRBJ1-2; the match to TRBD1 covers 10 bases. This CDR3 has 17 amino acids. Germline values: CDR1 LNHDA, CDR2 SQIVND (reference sequence). The junction had 15 bases not matched to a gene; V was cut back by 3 bases and J by 8 bases. CDR3 sequence reads: CASSISTNRDRGRGYTF. Written as DNA, the CDR3 is TGTGCCAGTAGTATCTCGACCAACCGGGACAGGGGTCGGGGCTACACCTTC.

This clone showed up just a few times. The J gene is TRBJ1-1, the V gene TRBV3-1 (or the pseudogene TRBV3-2); 7 bases match TRBD1. CDR3 size: 15 residues. CDR1 is LGHDT and CDR2 is YNNKEL in the germline V gene (reference sequence). V was pared by 4 bases and J by 4 bases, with 9 bases of the junction left unmatched. In nucleotides, the CDR3 is TGTGCCAGCAGCCTCCTAGGGGGCCGGGGCACTGAAGCTTTCTTT. It encodes CASSLLGGRGTEAFF.

This clone was observed a handful of times. The rearrangement joins TRBV19 to TRBJ2-7; 8 bases agree with TRBD1. Germline CDR1 is LNHDA and CDR2 is SQIVND (reference sequence). The CDR3 is 13 residues long. V lost 6 bases and J lost 6; bases outside the gene matches: 7. Here the CDR3 reads CASSGQGTREQYF. The CDR3 DNA follows: TGTGCCAGTAGCGGACAGGGAACCCGCGAGCAGTACTTC. Based on the CDR3 plus reference TRBV19 and TRBJ2-7, the full variable domain is DGGITQSPKYLFRKEGQNVTLSCEQNLNHDAMYWYRQDPGQGLRLIYYSQIVNDFQKGDIAEGYSVSREKKESFPLTVTSAQKNPTAFYLCASSGQGTREQYFGPGTRLTVT.

In this sample, this clone turned up a few times. The rearrangement joins TRBV7-9 to TRBJ1-2; D unclear. This CDR3 is 12 amino acids long. Trimming shortened V by 3 bases and J by 9 bases, and 11 bases separated the two germline ends. The germline CDR1 and CDR2 sequences are SEHNR and FQNEAQ (reference sequence). For the CDR3, the DNA is TGTGCCAGCAGCTTTCCAGGCCAGAGCTACACCTTC. Translating gives CASSFPGQSYTF.

V and J are TRBV6-5 and TRBJ1-1; perhaps TRBD1 as D (6 bases). Trimming removed 4 bases at V and 4 bases at J, with 19 bases between. Per the germline V gene, CDR1 is MNHEY and CDR2 is SVGAGI. The CDR3 extends over 16 amino acids. The DNA of the CDR3 is TGTGCCAGCAGTTCGAGAACAAACAGGGTTGGCACTGAAGCTTTCTTT. It encodes CASSSRTNRVGTEAFF.

The chain uses TRBV28 and TRBJ1-1, with TRBD1 as a possible D gene (5 bases). This CDR3 has 13 amino acids. The V end was cut by 6 bases, the J end by 0 bases, with 8 bases between. CDR1 and CDR2 (germline): MDHEN, SYDVKM. The CDR3 sequence is CASRGDLNTEAFF. As DNA, the CDR3 is TGTGCCAGCAGGGGGGACTTGAACACTGAAGCTTTCTTT. The full variable domain, in which reference TRBV28 and TRBJ1-1 provide the parts outside the CDR3, is DVKVTQSSRYLVKRTGEKVFLECVQDMDHENMFWYRQDPGLGLRLIYFSYDVKMKEKGDIPEGYSVSREKKERFSLILESASTNQTSMYLCASRGDLNTEAFFGQGTRLTVV.

The chain combines TRBV3-1 (or the pseudogene TRBV3-2) with TRBJ2-1, with 7 bases matching TRBD2. The V segment lost 1 base and the J segment 5 bases; nucleotides outside the gene matches: 8. The germline CDR1 and CDR2 sequences are LGHDT and YNNKEL (reference sequence). The CDR3 runs to 16 residues. The CDR3 DNA reads as TGTGCCAGCAGCCAAGTTTTGATGGGAGGGAACAATGAGCAGTTCTTC. Its protein product is CASSQVLMGGNNEQFF.

The chain recombines TRBV5-1 with TRBJ2-2; possible D gene TRBD1, 5 bases. V was clipped by 2 bases and J by 1 base, with 9 bases between them. The CDR3 consists of 15 residues. Germline V gene lookup returns CDR1 SGHRS and CDR2 YFSETQ. The CDR3 nucleotides are TGCGCCAGCAGCTTCCGGACAATGAACACCGGGGAGCTGTTTTTT. Translated: CASSFRTMNTGELFF.

In DNA, the CDR3 is TGTGCCAGTAAGGACAGGGGAACTGAAGCTTTCTTT. Its translation is CASKDRGTEAFF. The chain combines TRBV3-1 (or the pseudogene TRBV3-2) with TRBJ1-1, with 9 bases that match TRBD1. Germline V gives CDR1 LGHDT, CDR2 YNNKEL (reference sequence). The CDR3 contains 12 residues. The V gene end was trimmed by 9 bases and the J gene end by 5 bases; junction bases not matched to a gene: 4.

The V call is TRBV7-2, the J call TRBJ1-1, with D hard to call. Germline lookup yields CDR1 SGHTA and CDR2 FQGNSA. V lost 4 bases and J lost 5, with 11 bases in between. This CDR3 spans 13 amino acids. The CDR3 sequence is CASSSSGGTEAFF. CDR3 sequence (DNA): TGTGCCAGCAGCTCTAGTGGTGGAACTGAAGCTTTCTTT.

CDR3 coding DNA: TGTGCCAGTAGCCCCAGACAAGGCAATGAGCAGTTCTTC. Residues: CASSPRQGNEQFF. The rearrangement uses TRBV5-4 and TRBJ2-1; D is undetermined. The V gene's germline CDR1 is SGHNT and CDR2 YYREEE (reference sequence). The V gene lost 8 bases and the J gene lost 6 bases, with 15 bases spanning the gap. CDR3 length equals 13 residues.

V gene TRBV6-5 combines with J gene TRBJ2-1, with D possibly TRBD2 on 6 matching bases. The CDR3 sequence is 14 residues long. V lost 2 bases and J lost 10, with 15 bases in between. The germline gives CDR1 MNHEY, CDR2 SVGAGI. The CDR3 protein is CASSYGTSWDEQFF. DNA for the CDR3: TGTGCCAGCAGTTACGGAACTAGCTGGGACGAGCAGTTCTTC.

DNA of the CDR3: TGTGCTAGTGGTTTAGCGGGAGGGCCGGGTGAGACCCAGTACTTC. Protein sequence: CASGLAGGPGETQYF. The rearrangement joins TRBV12-5 to TRBJ2-5; 10 nucleotides line up with TRBD2. CDR3 length equals 15 residues. V trimming: 3 bases; J trimming: 5 bases; junction bases outside the gene matches: 6. Germline-derived CDR1 and CDR2 are LGHNT and FRNRAP.

The chain couples TRBV24-1 to TRBJ2-4, with 11 bases that match TRBD2. CDR1 is KGHDR and CDR2 is SFDVKD in the germline V gene. CDR3 length equals 16 residues. Trimming cost V 4 bases and J 8 bases; bases outside gene matches: 9. Here the CDR3 reads CATSDPTSGGRYIQYF. CDR3 sequence (DNA): TGTGCCACCAGTGACCCTACTAGCGGGGGTAGATACATTCAGTACTTC.

This clone was counted between two and nine times. The chain uses TRBV10-3 and TRBJ1-2; TRBD1 matches at 10 bases. Trimming at V came to 3 bases and at J to 2 bases, leaving 6 bases not matched to a gene. CDR3 length equals 16 residues. CDR1 and CDR2 (germline): ENHRY, SYGVKD. The CDR3 spells CAISESTGGRNYGYTF. The CDR3 coding sequence is TGTGCCATCAGTGAATCGACAGGGGGCAGGAACTATGGCTACACCTTC.

A few counts support this clone. The genes are TRBV24-1 and TRBJ1-2; TRBD1 agrees at 9 bases. The junction had 9 bases not matched to a gene; V was cut back by 4 bases and J by 4 bases. The germline V gene encodes CDR1 KGHDR and CDR2 SFDVKD. This CDR3 spans 16 amino acids. The CDR3 bases are TGTGCCACCAGTGACCTTGACGGGACAGGGACCTATGGCTACACCTTC. Its protein is CATSDLDGTGTYGYTF.

The chain carries TRBV5-1 and TRBJ2-2, with D maybe TRBD1 (5 bases). Deletions cut 2 bases from V and 4 bases from J, with 9 bases between. The CDR3 totals 14 residues. The germline V gene has CDR1 SGHRS and CDR2 YFSETQ. The CDR3 is CASSFNGATGELFF. The CDR3 DNA is TGCGCCAGCAGCTTTAATGGGGCCACCGGGGAGCTGTTTTTT.

V usage is TRBV19 and J usage is TRBJ1-1; D gene unclear. CDR3 length equals 16 residues. V lost 3 bases and J lost 1, with 15 bases in between. Germline V gene lookup returns CDR1 LNHDA and CDR2 SQIVND (reference sequence). The CDR3: CASSIPPRQRNTEAFF. CDR3 in DNA: TGTGCCAGTAGTATCCCCCCGAGACAAAGGAACACTGAAGCTTTCTTT.

This chain joins TRBV19 and TRBJ2-7; a possible D gene is TRBD1 (6 bases). The CDR3 has 18 residues. V was shortened by 3 bases and J by 2 bases, with 23 bases between the two germline ends. Germline values: CDR1 LNHDA, CDR2 SQIVND (reference sequence). CDR3 sequence: CASSIRVGTPTLTYEQYF. For the CDR3, the DNA is TGTGCCAGTAGTATTCGGGTAGGGACACCGACCCTCACCTACGAGCAGTACTTC.

This clone was counted only a few times. V gene TRBV7-2 combines with J gene TRBJ2-2, with a weak D call TRBD2 (6 bases). V was clipped by 9 bases and J by 4 bases, with 15 bases between them. CDR1 and CDR2 from the germline V gene are SGHTA and FQGNSA. The CDR3 is 14 residues long. CDR3 bases: TGTGCCAGTAGCCGGGACTTGAGCACCGGGGAGCTGTTTTTT. Encoded protein: CASSRDLSTGELFF.

J is TRBJ2-5 and V is TRBV3-1 (or the pseudogene TRBV3-2), with TRBD1 matching 10 bases. CDR1 and CDR2 from the germline V gene are LGHDT and YNNKEL (reference sequence). V lost 4 bases to trimming and J lost 2 bases; unmatched junction nucleotides: 4. The CDR3 runs 15 residues. The CDR3 sequence: CASSPGTGAQETQYF. In nucleotides, the CDR3 is TGTGCCAGCAGCCCCGGGACAGGGGCTCAAGAGACCCAGTACTTC.

This clone was seen a single time. V is TRBV25-1 and J is TRBJ2-3; the match to TRBD1 covers 8 bases. Germline V lookup: CDR1 MGHDK, CDR2 SYGVNS. The CDR3 length is 18 residues. V dropped 4 bases and J dropped 4; count of bases not matched to a gene: 16. The CDR3, as DNA: TGTGCCAGCAGTGTTTGGTCCGACAGGGGCTCCGCGGCAGATACGCAGTATTTT. The encoded protein is CASSVWSDRGSAADTQYF.

The rearrangement uses TRBV5-1 and TRBJ1-2; D ambiguous. Germline V lookup: CDR1 SGHRS, CDR2 YFSETQ. V was clipped by 4 bases and J by 2 bases, with 15 bases between them. The CDR3 covers 15 residues. Written as DNA, the CDR3 is TGCGCCAGCAGCCCAAGTGGGCAGAACAACTATGGCTACACCTTC. It specifies CASSPSGQNNYGYTF.